This TCR beta chain was captured in a study of identical twins listed by TCRdb under 2016. Broadly, across the study: TCR alpha and beta repertoires from monozygotic twins, unrelated adults of various ages and cord blood were deep-sequenced to test whether fetal clonotypes persist. Replicate twin experiments were performed at different times using different library preparation protocols to rule out contamination. Summary of the overall study and its limitations: The excess sharing between twins in beta out-of-frame sequences was weaker because fewer shared sequences reduced the signal-to-noise ratio. Compared with coincidental sharing between unrelated individuals, out-of-frame TCR alpha sequences shared between twins had an excess of sequences with low generation probability. Abundant cord blood beta clonotypes carried fewer insertions; young adult naive repertoires showed a weaker similar trend, while memory repertoires showed none. Because the same donors could not be followed over many years, conclusions were based on cross-sectional statistical analysis. Out-of-frame TCR alpha sharing in monozygotic twins was systematically underestimated by recombination models, whereas sharing between unrelated individuals was in agreement with the recombination models. Zero-insertion analyses could be partly confounded by invariant T cells such as MAIT and iNKT, though diverse VJ usage argued against such confounding for most clonotypes.

All donors were healthy Caucasians. Receptor amplification or capture employed 5' RACE. Sequenced on an Illumina HiSeq 2000. A universal primer binding site was introduced by template switching, and a unique molecular identifier was present in the final cDNA, enabling accurate counting of TCR cDNA molecules. First-strand cDNA for TCR alpha and beta chains was synthesized from specific primers in the conserved constant-segment region. To control for contamination, every cDNA library was double barcoded, receiving both a SMART-Mk sample barcode and Illumina barcodes. Two successive PCR steps introduced TruSeq adapter sequences along with Illumina sample barcodes. Sequencing of the TCR alpha and beta cDNA libraries was done on the Illumina HiSeq platform using custom primers. The original methods were these. Raw reads were processed with MiGEC to extract unique molecular identifiers, and MiXCR was used to determine CDR3 positions. For each individual, recombination models were inferred using an EM algorithm with the repgenHMM and IGoR tools. The tcR package in R was used for shared clonotype analysis, with sharing normalized by the product of cloneset sizes. To study raw recombination without the effects of thymic and clonal selection, out-of-frame nonproductive sequences were analyzed. The public reads were quality trimmed at Q25 with fastp and then assembled into clones with MiXCR by TCRdb, keeping productive beta chains. Here each entry gathers all rows of one CDR3 protein and keeps the most common genes and DNA. What appears here as the V and J calls and clone size reflects TCRdb's work, not the paper's. The sample has roughly 1.6 million distinct CDR3 sequences on record, about 30% of them singletons. The top ten hold about 0.27% of the sample.

Reading from cysteine to phenylalanine, the CDR3 counts 14 amino acids. Only the CDR3 region is kept as DNA, spanning 42 bases read in frame from base 1. According to the germline V gene (reference sequence), CDR1 reads DFQATT and CDR2 reads SNEGSKA. Trimming leaves V shorter by 1 base and J shorter by 7 bases, with the junction holding 4 bases beyond the gene matches. A word on this clonotype: Its cognate antigen has yet to be identified. No base-level quality is on record; no much larger clone is a single base apart.

This TCR was recovered from a newborn girl in good health. The rearranged segments are TRBV20-1 and TRBJ1-4, and 9 junction bases match TRBD1. Sequenced: cord blood. The DNA is TGCAGTGCTAGAGCGACAGGGGGAAGTGAAAAACTGTTTTTT. Translated, this is CSARATGGSEKLFF.